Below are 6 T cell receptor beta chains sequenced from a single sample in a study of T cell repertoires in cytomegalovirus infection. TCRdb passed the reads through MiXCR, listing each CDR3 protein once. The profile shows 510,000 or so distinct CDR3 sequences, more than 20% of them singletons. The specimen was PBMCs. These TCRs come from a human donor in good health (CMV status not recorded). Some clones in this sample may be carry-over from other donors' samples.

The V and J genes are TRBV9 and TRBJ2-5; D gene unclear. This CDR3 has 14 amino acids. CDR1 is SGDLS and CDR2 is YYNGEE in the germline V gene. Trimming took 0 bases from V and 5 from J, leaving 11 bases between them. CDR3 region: CASSVESRWETQYF. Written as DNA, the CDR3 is TGTGCCAGCAGCGTAGAGTCTAGGTGGGAGACCCAGTACTTC. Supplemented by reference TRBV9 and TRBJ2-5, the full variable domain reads DSGVTQTPKHLITATGQRVTLRCSPRSGDLSVYWYQQSLDQGLQFLIQYYNGEERAKGNILERFSAQQFPDLHSELNLSSLELGDSALYFCASSVESRWETQYFGPGTRLLVL.

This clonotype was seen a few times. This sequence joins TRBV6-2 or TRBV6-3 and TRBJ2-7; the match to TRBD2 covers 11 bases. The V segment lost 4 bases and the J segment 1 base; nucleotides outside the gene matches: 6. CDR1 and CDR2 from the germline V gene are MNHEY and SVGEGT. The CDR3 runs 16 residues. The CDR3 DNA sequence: TGTGCCAGCAGTTCCCATAGCGGGAGGGAATCCTACGAGCAGTACTTC. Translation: CASSSHSGRESYEQYF.

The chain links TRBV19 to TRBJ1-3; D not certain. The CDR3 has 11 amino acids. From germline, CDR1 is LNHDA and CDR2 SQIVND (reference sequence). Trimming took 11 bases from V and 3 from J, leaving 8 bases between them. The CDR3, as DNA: TGTGCCGGCTCTTTTGGAAACACCATATATTTT. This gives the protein CAGSFGNTIYF.

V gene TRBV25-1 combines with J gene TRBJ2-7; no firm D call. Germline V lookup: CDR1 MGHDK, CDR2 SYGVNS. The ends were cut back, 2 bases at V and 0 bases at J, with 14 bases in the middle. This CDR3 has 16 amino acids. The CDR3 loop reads CASSEAGRLSSYEQYV. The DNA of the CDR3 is TGTGCCAGCAGTGAAGCCGGGCGGTTGAGCTCCTACGAGCAGTACGTC.

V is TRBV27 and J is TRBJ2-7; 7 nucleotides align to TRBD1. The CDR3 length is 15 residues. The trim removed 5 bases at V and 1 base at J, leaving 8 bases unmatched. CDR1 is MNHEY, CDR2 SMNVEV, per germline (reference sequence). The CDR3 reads CASSIARTGSYEQYF. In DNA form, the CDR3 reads TGTGCCAGCAGTATAGCCCGGACAGGATCCTACGAGCAGTACTTC.

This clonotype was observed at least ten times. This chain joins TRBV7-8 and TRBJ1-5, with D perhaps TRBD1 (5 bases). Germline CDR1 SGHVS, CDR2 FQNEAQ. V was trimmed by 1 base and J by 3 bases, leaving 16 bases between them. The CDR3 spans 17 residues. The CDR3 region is CASSLVAGKVNNQPQHF. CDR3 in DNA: TGTGCCAGCAGCTTAGTTGCAGGGAAGGTAAACAATCAGCCCCAGCATTTT.